This record looks at one T cell receptor (beta chain) sequence and its context. Its target is not known. The sample is drawn from a study of cytomegalovirus exposure and HLA in healthy donors. Findings and caveats of the study: A later analysis found most CMV-associated TCR beta chains apparently HLA-restricted. Sequence variants that were highly shared formed a cluster that was likely a sequencing artifact. As a later analysis showed, a missense DCLRE1C variant was linked to trimming of TCR beta V- and J-genes.

PCR employed 60 Vbeta and 13 Jbeta primers. TCRdb keeps only in-frame clones here, not all; method: immunoSEQ multiplex PCR. The sample carries 200,000 or so clones, around 80% recorded once. Trimming took 4 bases from V and 3 from J; bases not matched to a gene: 7. CDR3 length equals 15 residues. The germline V gene encodes CDR1 MNHEY and CDR2 SMNVEV (reference sequence). This receptor was identified in a male donor in good health and CMV-seronegative. Sequencing was performed on PBMCs. This chain joins TRBV27 and TRBJ2-7, with 9 bases fitting TRBD1. This CDR3 reads CASSSYRQGGYEQYF. CDR3 bases: TGTGCCAGCAGTTCCTATAGACAGGGGGGCTACGAGCAGTACTTC.